The 12 T cell receptor beta chains below all came from one sample that was sequenced in a study of blood T cell repertoires in COVID-19. TCRdb's table, derived via immunoSEQ multiplex PCR, lists solely in-frame clones and lacks some. Seen here are about 250,000 clones, over 80% observed once, and the top ten hold around 25%. The sample comprised peripheral blood. The receptors derive from a man aged 35 to 55 with acute or convalescent COVID-19.

V and J are TRBV28 and TRBJ2-1; 10 nucleotides agree with TRBD2. V dropped 6 bases and J dropped 7; count of bases not matched to a gene: 12. CDR3 length: 16 residues. Germline assignment: CDR1 MDHEN and CDR2 SYDVKM. This CDR3 is CASSLAGSGRLNEQFF. Written as DNA, the CDR3 is TGTGCCAGCAGCCTCGCGGGTAGCGGGAGGCTTAATGAGCAGTTCTTC.

The V call is TRBV7-8, the J call TRBJ2-3; 7 nucleotides agree with TRBD2. Losses at the gene ends were 0 bases for V and 2 bases for J; bases not matched to a gene: 8. The CDR3 contains 17 residues. Germline-derived CDR1 and CDR2 are SGHVS and FQNEAQ. The CDR3 here is CASSLARRGGFTDTQYF. CDR3 nucleotides: TGTGCCAGCAGCTTAGCGCGGAGGGGAGGGTTCACAGATACGCAGTATTTT. Based on the CDR3 plus reference TRBV7-8 and TRBJ2-3, the full variable domain is GAGVSQSPRYKVAKRGQDVALRCDPISGHVSLFWYQQALGQGPEFLTYFQNEAQLDKSGLPSDRFFAERPEGSVSTLKIQRTQQEDSAVYLCASSLARRGGFTDTQYFGPGTRLTVL.

This chain uses TRBV9 with TRBJ2-7, with TRBD2 matching 11 bases. The germline V gene encodes CDR1 SGDLS and CDR2 YYNGEE. This CDR3 comprises 15 residues. V lost 2 bases to trimming and J lost 6 bases; unmatched junction nucleotides: 7. This CDR3 reads CASSVIAGGRGEQYF. CDR3 nucleotide sequence: TGTGCCAGCAGCGTTATAGCGGGAGGGCGCGGCGAGCAGTACTTC. The variable domain in full, completed from reference TRBV9 and TRBJ2-7, reads DSGVTQTPKHLITATGQRVTLRCSPRSGDLSVYWYQQSLDQGLQFLIQYYNGEERAKGNILERFSAQQFPDLHSELNLSSLELGDSALYFCASSVIAGGRGEQYFGPGTRLTVT.

The chain carries TRBV9 and TRBJ2-7, with 10 bases fitting TRBD1. The CDR3 runs to 15 residues. The V segment lost 0 bases and the J segment 5 bases; nucleotides outside the gene matches: 5. CDR1 and CDR2 from the germline V gene are SGDLS and YYNGEE. The CDR3: CASSVGGTGENEQYF. The CDR3 DNA is TGTGCCAGCAGCGTAGGAGGGACAGGGGAAAACGAGCAGTACTTC.

This sequence joins TRBV4-3 and TRBJ2-1; 8 bases map to TRBD2. The V segment lost 4 bases and the J segment 8 bases; nucleotides outside the gene matches: 10. This CDR3 contains 15 residues. Germline-derived CDR1 and CDR2 are LGHNA and YSLEER. The CDR3 coding sequence is TGCGCCAGCAGCCTTCGGGAGGGCCATCGGGATGAGCAGTTCTTC. This gives the protein CASSLREGHRDEQFF.

This clone has at least ten counts. The rearrangement joins TRBV7-3 to TRBJ2-1, with 13 bases identical to TRBD2. Germline V gives CDR1 SGHTA, CDR2 FQGTGA. CDR3 size: 16 residues. The junction had 5 bases not matched to a gene; V was cut back by 1 base and J by 8 bases. CDR3 DNA: TGTGCCAGCAGCTTAAGACTAGCGGGAGGTTTGGATGAGCAGTTCTTC. Protein product: CASSLRLAGGLDEQFF.

In its sample, this clone was seen a few times. DNA of the CDR3: TGTGCCACCAGTGATACGAGCGGGGGTAATGAAAATGAGCAGTTCTTC. This codes for CATSDTSGGNENEQFF. This chain uses TRBV24-1 with TRBJ2-1, with 8 bases identical to TRBD2. Trimming removed 3 bases from V and 7 bases from J; junction bases left unmatched: 10. The CDR3 spans 16 residues. The germline gives CDR1 KGHDR, CDR2 SFDVKD.

In DNA, the CDR3 is TGTGCCAGCAGTTACATCGTGGGACTAGCGTCCACCGGGGAGCTGTTTTTT. Protein product: CASSYIVGLASTGELFF. V and J are TRBV6-2 or TRBV6-3 and TRBJ2-2; 10 nucleotides agree with TRBD2. The CDR3 is 17 amino acids. CDR1 MNHEY and CDR2 SVGEGT come from the germline V gene. V gave up 2 bases and J gave up 4 bases; unmatched junction bases: 7.

J is TRBJ2-1 and V is TRBV11-2; 12 positions agree with TRBD2. The CDR3 loop spans 15 amino acids. CDR1 SGHAT and CDR2 FQNNGV come from the germline V gene. The V gene end was trimmed by 4 bases and the J gene end by 7 bases; junction bases not matched to a gene: 5. The CDR3 spells CASSSGLAGWNEQFF. In DNA form, the CDR3 reads TGTGCCAGCAGCTCTGGACTAGCGGGGTGGAATGAGCAGTTCTTC.

The V gene is TRBV19, the J gene TRBJ2-1; TRBD2 is a possible D gene (6 bases). This CDR3 has 12 residues. V dropped 9 bases and J dropped 3 bases, with 9 bases sitting between them. Per germline, CDR1 LNHDA and CDR2 SQIVND (reference sequence). The CDR3 is CASRGYYNEQFF. The CDR3 DNA follows: TGTGCCAGCCGGGGGTACTACAATGAGCAGTTCTTC.

This clone showed up just a few times. The chain combines TRBV19 with TRBJ1-5, with TRBD1 identical over 7 bases. The CDR3 is made up of 15 amino acids. CDR1 and CDR2 (germline): LNHDA, SQIVND (reference sequence). Trimming removed 7 bases from V and 3 bases from J; junction bases left unmatched: 9. The CDR3 here is CASNQGVDYNQPQHF. The DNA for the CDR3 is TGTGCCAGTAACCAGGGGGTAGATTACAATCAGCCCCAGCATTTT.

The V and J genes are TRBV5-6 and TRBJ1-6; D might be TRBD1 (6 bases). The CDR3 spans 14 residues. Germline V gives CDR1 SGHDT, CDR2 YYEEEE. Trimming removed 0 bases at V and 8 bases at J, with 9 bases between. CDR3 nucleotides: TGTGCCAGCAGCTTGGACAGGGCGGATTCACCCCTCCACTTT. Amino acid sequence: CASSLDRADSPLHF. Looking up the rest from reference TRBV5-6 and TRBJ1-6 gives the full variable domain: DAGVTQSPTHLIKTRGQQVTLRCSPKSGHDTVSWYQQALGQGPQFIFQYYEEEERQRGNFPDRFSGHQFPNYSSELNVNALLLGDSALYLCASSLDRADSPLHFGNGTRLTVT.